This record looks at one T cell receptor (beta chain) sequence and its context. This clonotype was counted a single time. Its antigen specificity is not known. Within one base of it there is no much larger clone, and no base qualities were kept. Just one read gives weak support. Library method: 5' RACE. Instrument used: Illumina HiSeq 2500. A second PCR of roughly 7 to 12 cycles was run with a J-beta primer mix and a sample-barcoded 5' primer. A unique molecular identifier was introduced onto each TCR beta cDNA molecule by a template-switch 5' adaptor carrying 12 random nucleotides. Each sample yielded at least 2.5 million CDR3-containing paired-end reads. All of the RNA was converted into first-strand cDNA using the Mint cDNA synthesis kit, with a TRBC-specific oligonucleotide serving as the primer. All cDNA was treated with uracil-DNA glycosylase and then went through a first 18-cycle PCR with the universal primers M1SS and BC2_uni_R. The authors processed their data as follows. Normalization of each sample was performed by random selection of 1 million high-quality reads, each carrying a distinct molecular identifier. Instead of being binned into consensus sequences, reads with shared molecular identifiers were discarded. MiTCR, set to a Q25 quality threshold and the strictest error-elimination algorithm, was used for CDR3 identification, clonotype clustering and error correction. A nonparametric unseen species model using Euler transformation provided a lower-bound estimate of total TCR beta diversity. TCRdb reworked the public reads: Q25 trimming with fastp, MiXCR clone assembly, productive beta chains retained. Entries that share a CDR3 protein sequence are merged under the most common genes and DNA. The V and J calls follow TCRdb's processing rather than the paper's. This sample has roughly 800,000 distinct CDR3 sequences in its table, and about 37% of those were observed once. The ten largest clonotypes hold about an eighth of the sample.

The sample is drawn from a study of blood T cells in healthy people across ages (dated by TCRdb to the mid-2010s). General notes on the study: In model experiments, template switching captured roughly one uniquely barcoded TCR beta cDNA molecule for every two T cells. Using deep sequencing normalized with unique cDNA molecular identifiers, the study measured how TCR beta repertoire diversity changes with age. The donors were divided into four age groups: young (average around 15 years), middle-aged (about 39), aged (roughly 66) and long-lived (about 79). To avoid experimental bias, donors of different ages were spread randomly across the sequencing lanes. Two additional independent replicas of 1 million unique cDNA reads from the same blood draw were analyzed for two donors (one aged 18 to 30 and one aged 80 or older).

The study at large found these results: Observed TCR beta diversity per million T cells fell roughly linearly with age, and a significant reduction was already apparent by age roughly 40. Estimates of total diversity from one million sequenced T cells were regarded as lower bounds and underestimates. Because donor CMV infection status was unknown, age-related changes in expanded clonotypes were potentially confounded. Observed TCR beta diversity correlated strongly with the percentage of naive T cells measured by flow cytometry. The long-lived group showed more naive CD4+ T cells, fewer expanded clones and increased TCR diversity than the aged group, suggesting age selection. Because profiling used bulk unsorted PBMCs, naive and antigen-experienced compartments could not be compared conclusively.

The approximately 40 donors, aged about 6 to 90 years, were systemically healthy Caucasian individuals from Russia. Each donor gave ten milliliters of peripheral blood, collected into EDTA-treated Vacutainer tubes. Ficoll-Paque density-gradient centrifugation was used to isolate PBMCs, with at least 6.5 million per sample. Total RNA was extracted from PBMCs with Trizol reagent, with at least 5 micrograms obtained per sample. For every donor, an aliquot of PBMCs went through flow cytometry to measure the percentages of naive CD45RAhigh/CD27high T cells. V and J lose 5 bases and 6 bases, and a span of 11 bases separates them. The CDR3 sequence holds 12 residues, the cysteine and phenylalanine included. Kept here is only the CDR3 DNA, which spans 36 bases and is read in frame from base 1. The germline V gene supplies CDR1 SQVTM and CDR2 ANQGSEA.

The chain employs TRBV29-1 and TRBJ2-1, with a weak D call of TRBD2 (6 bases match). The specimen was blood. This sequence was found in a man between 18 and 35 years old in good health. The bases are TGCAGCGTTACCAAGGAGGGCAATGAGCAGTTCTTC. It codes for CSVTKEGNEQFF.